This T cell receptor beta chain derives from a study of cytomegalovirus exposure and HLA in healthy donors. Study findings and constraints: Upon later analysis, HLA-associated TCR beta chains proved more clonally expanded than other, equally common chains. Common viral pathogens seemed to be connected with several of the most significant clusters, according to a later analysis. Accurate prediction of most subjects' HLA-A and HLA-B alleles from TCR beta sequences was reported.

CDR1 and CDR2 from the germline V gene are SGDLS and YYNGEE. V was shortened by 0 bases and J by 7 bases, with 10 bases between the two germline ends. This CDR3 has 14 residues. Healthy bone marrow donors made up the donor group. The PCR employed 60 Vbeta primers together with 13 Jbeta primers. The assay was immunoSEQ multiplex PCR, and TCRdb's table has in-frame clones only and misses some. Of about 200,000 clones listed, roughly 13% are singletons. This clone has more than one count but fewer than ten. Its antigen remains unidentified. Sequencing input: PBMCs. This clonotype was obtained from a man aged 50 or older in good health and CMV-seropositive. V is TRBV9 and J is TRBJ2-2, with TRBD2 as a possible D gene (5 bases). CDR3 nucleotides: TGTGCCAGCAGCGTAGAAGAGGGAATCGGGGAGCTGTTTTTT. This translates into CASSVEEGIGELFF.